These 8 T cell receptor beta chains were sequenced from one sample in a study of blood T cells in healthy people across ages. A J-beta primer mix and a sample-barcoded 5' primer were used in a second PCR of about 6 to 12 cycles. TCRdb re-analysed the 5' RACE reads in MiXCR, keeping a single row per CDR3 protein. The repertoire includes about 290,000 distinct CDR3 sequences, around 27% of them detected once, and 29% sits in the top ten. The specimen sequenced was blood. The receptors here all came from a woman aged 70 to 79 in good health.

The chain links TRBV29-1 to TRBJ2-3; D tentatively reads TRBD1 or TRBD2 (5 bases each). This CDR3 has 11 residues. Per the germline V gene, CDR1 is SQVTM and CDR2 is ANQGSEA. V dropped 8 bases and J dropped 7 bases, with 13 bases sitting between them. CDR3 in DNA: TGCAGCCAGACCGAGGGGCATACGCAGTATTTT. This translates into CSQTEGHTQYF.

V and J are TRBV4-1 and TRBJ1-2; the D is unclear. Trimming left V 0 bases short and J 5 bases short, with 16 bases between. The CDR3 consists of 16 residues. The V gene's germline CDR1 is MGHRA and CDR2 YSYEKL. The CDR3 DNA sequence: TGCGCCAGCAGCCAAGAGGGAACCCTCCCAGCATATGGCTACACCTTC. As protein: CASSQEGTLPAYGYTF.

V and J are TRBV2 and TRBJ1-1; D gene uncertain. V lost 8 bases, J lost 7 bases, and 11 bases lay in between. Per the germline V gene, CDR1 is SNHLY and CDR2 is FYNNEI. The CDR3 has 11 amino acids. The CDR3 loop is CASLKGIEAFF. Here the CDR3 DNA reads TGTGCCAGCCTTAAGGGTATTGAAGCTTTCTTT.

This chain links TRBV6-5 with TRBJ2-7; perhaps TRBD1 as D (8 bases). Germline lookup yields CDR1 MNHEY and CDR2 SVGAGI. Between the trimmed V and J ends, which lost 6 bases and 4 bases, there was a span of 19 bases. The CDR3 sequence is 15 residues long. This CDR3 reads CASSPWTGRDYEQYF. The CDR3 nucleotides read TGTGCCAGCAGCCCCTGGACAGGGAGGGATTACGAGCAGTACTTC.

This clonotype was detected ten times or more. The J gene is TRBJ2-5, the V gene TRBV7-8, with D perhaps matching TRBD1 (6 bases). The germline gives CDR1 SGHVS, CDR2 FQNEAQ. This CDR3 is built from 13 residues. Between the trimmed V and J ends, which lost 3 bases and 2 bases, there was a span of 7 bases. The CDR3 DNA sequence: TGTGCCAGCAGCTTCGACAGGCAAGAGACCCAGTACTTC. It encodes CASSFDRQETQYF.

CDR3 in amino acids: CASSYPGAEAVSTGELFF. The CDR3 DNA reads as TGTGCCAGCAGTTACCCCGGAGCGGAGGCCGTGAGCACCGGGGAGCTGTTTTTT. The chain uses TRBV6-2 or TRBV6-3 and TRBJ2-2; D possibly corresponds to TRBD2 (5 bases). In germline, CDR1 is MNHEY, CDR2 SVGEGT. This CDR3 has 18 residues. Trimming shortened V by 2 bases and J by 4 bases, and 20 bases separated the two germline ends.

The rearrangement joins TRBV24-1 to TRBJ1-2; no reliable D call. Germline loops: CDR1 KGHDR, CDR2 SFDVKD. There are 12 residues in the CDR3. Trimming took 4 bases from V and 6 from J, leaving 8 bases between them. This CDR3 is CATSDRTDGYTF. CDR3 DNA sequence: TGTGCCACCAGTGACCGGACGGATGGCTACACCTTC.

Comments on this clonotype: This CDR3 is missing its conserved last phenylalanine or tryptophan, likely due to a read error. This chain connects TRBV29-1 to TRBJ2-3; no clear D. Looked up from germline, CDR1 is SQVTM and CDR2 is ANQGSEA. V dropped 3 bases and J dropped 0 bases, with 4 bases sitting between them. The length of the CDR3 is 12 residues. As DNA, the CDR3 is TGCAGCGTTGAGACAAGCACAGATACGCAGTATCTT. It yields the protein CSVETSTDTQYL.